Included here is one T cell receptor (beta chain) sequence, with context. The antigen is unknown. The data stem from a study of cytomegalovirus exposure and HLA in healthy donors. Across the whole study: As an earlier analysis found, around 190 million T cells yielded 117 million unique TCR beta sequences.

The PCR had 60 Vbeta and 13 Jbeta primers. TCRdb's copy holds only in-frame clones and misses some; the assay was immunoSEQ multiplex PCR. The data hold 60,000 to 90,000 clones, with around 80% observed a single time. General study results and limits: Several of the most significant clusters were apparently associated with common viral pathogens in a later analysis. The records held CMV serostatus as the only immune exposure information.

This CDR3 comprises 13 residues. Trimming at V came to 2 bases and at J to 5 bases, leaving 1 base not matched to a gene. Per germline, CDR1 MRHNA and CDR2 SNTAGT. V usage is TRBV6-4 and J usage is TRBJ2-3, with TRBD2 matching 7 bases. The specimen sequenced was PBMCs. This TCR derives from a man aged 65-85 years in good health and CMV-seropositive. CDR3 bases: TGTGCCAGCAGTGACGGGGGGGGAGATACGCAGTATTTT. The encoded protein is CASSDGGGDTQYF.